This TCR beta chain derives from a study of blood T cell repertoires in COVID-19. About the research overall: Samples came from the United States, Italy and Spain, spanning acute and convalescent COVID-19. PBMCs, B-cell-depleted T cells, or T cells were the source of the cDNA or gDNA that made up the material.

CDR3 length: 14 amino acids. Germline V gene sequence: CDR1 KGHDR, CDR2 SFDVKD. This clone has just one count. The authors' processing: Estimated nucleated cell counts came from reference gene primer amplification. This table comes from immunoSEQ multiplex PCR, and its TCRdb copy is limited to in-frame clones, with some not included. V, J and clone size are taken as reported in that table, and D and trimming were inferred from the DNA itself. The sample lists around 270,000 clones, approximately 89% occurring once. This chain connects TRBV24-1 to TRBJ2-7, with 8 bases matching TRBD2. Source material: peripheral blood. The TCR sequence derives from a woman in her forties or fifties with acute or convalescent COVID-19. CDR3 sequence: CGSGGVGTSYEQYF. CDR3 sequence (DNA): TGTGGATCGGGAGGGGTAGGGACCTCCTACGAGCAGTACTTC.